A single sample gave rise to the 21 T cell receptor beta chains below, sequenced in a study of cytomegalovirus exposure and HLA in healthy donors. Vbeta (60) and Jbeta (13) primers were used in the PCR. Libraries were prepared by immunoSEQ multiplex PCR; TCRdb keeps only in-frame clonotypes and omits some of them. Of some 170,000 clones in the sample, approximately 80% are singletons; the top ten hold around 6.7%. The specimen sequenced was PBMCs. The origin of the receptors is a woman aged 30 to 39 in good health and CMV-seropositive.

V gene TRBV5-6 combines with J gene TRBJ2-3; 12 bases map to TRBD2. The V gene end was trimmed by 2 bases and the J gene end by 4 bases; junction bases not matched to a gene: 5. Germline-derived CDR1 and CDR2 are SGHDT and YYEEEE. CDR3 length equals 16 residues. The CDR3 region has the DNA TGTGCCAGCAGCTTCTTCGCTAGCGGGGGGGCAGATACGCAGTATTTT. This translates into CASSFFASGGADTQYF.

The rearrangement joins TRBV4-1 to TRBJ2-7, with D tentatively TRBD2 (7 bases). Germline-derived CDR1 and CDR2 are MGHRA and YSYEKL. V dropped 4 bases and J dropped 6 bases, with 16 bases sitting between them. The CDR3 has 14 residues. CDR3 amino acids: CASSPILRGGEQYF. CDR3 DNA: TGCGCCAGCAGCCCAATCCTAAGGGGGGGCGAGCAGTACTTC.

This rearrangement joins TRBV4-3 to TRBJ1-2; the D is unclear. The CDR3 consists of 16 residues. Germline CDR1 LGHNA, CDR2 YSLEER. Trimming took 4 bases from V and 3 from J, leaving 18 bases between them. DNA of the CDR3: TGCGCCAGCAGCCGATCCACCTCGGGGTCCGACTATGGCTACACCTTC. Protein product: CASSRSTSGSDYGYTF.

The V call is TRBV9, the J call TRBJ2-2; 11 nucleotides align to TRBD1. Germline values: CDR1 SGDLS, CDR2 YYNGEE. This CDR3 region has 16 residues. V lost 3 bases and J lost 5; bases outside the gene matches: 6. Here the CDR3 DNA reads TGTGCCAGCAGCGAACCCGGGACAGGGGGTACCGGGGAGCTGTTTTTT. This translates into CASSEPGTGGTGELFF.

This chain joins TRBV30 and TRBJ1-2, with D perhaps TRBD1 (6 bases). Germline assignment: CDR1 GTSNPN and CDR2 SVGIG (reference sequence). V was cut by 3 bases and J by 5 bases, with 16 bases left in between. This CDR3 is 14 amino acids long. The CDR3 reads CAWRRGGGWYGYTF. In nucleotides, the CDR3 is TGTGCCTGGAGGCGAGGGGGGGGTTGGTATGGCTACACCTTC.

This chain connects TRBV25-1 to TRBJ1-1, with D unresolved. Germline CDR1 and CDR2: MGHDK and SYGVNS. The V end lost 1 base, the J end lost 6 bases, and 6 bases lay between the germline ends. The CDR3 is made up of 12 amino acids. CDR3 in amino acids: CASSESIAEAFF. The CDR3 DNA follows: TGTGCCAGCAGTGAATCCATAGCTGAAGCTTTCTTT.

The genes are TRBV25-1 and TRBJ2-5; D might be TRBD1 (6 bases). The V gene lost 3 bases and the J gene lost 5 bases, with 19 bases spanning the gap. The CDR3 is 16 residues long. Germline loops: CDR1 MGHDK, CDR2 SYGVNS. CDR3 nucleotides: TGTGCCAGCAGTGAGAACAGGGCTCTTCCGACGGAGACCCAGTACTTC. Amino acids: CASSENRALPTETQYF.

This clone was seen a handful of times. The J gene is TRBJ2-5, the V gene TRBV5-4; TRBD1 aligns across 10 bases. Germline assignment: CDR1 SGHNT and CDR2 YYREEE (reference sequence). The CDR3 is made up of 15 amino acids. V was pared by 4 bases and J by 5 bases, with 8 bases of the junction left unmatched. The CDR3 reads CASSGRQGQGETQYF. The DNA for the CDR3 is TGTGCCAGCAGCGGTAGGCAGGGACAGGGGGAGACCCAGTACTTC. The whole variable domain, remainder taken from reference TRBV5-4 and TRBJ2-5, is ETGVTQSPTHLIKTRGQQVTLRCSSQSGHNTVSWYQQALGQGPQFIFQYYREEENGRGNFPPRFSGLQFPNYSSELNVNALELDDSALYLCASSGRQGQGETQYFGPGTRLLVL.

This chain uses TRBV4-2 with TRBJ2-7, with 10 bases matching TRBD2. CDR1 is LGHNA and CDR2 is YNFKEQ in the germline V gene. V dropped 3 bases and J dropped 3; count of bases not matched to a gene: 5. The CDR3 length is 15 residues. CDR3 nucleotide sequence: TGTGCCAGCAGCCAGGAGCGGGGGGGCTTCTACGAGCAGTACTTC. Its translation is CASSQERGGFYEQYF.

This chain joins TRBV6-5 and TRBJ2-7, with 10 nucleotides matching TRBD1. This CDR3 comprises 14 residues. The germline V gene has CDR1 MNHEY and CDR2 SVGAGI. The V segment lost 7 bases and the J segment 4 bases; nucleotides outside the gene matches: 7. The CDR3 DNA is TGTGCCAGCACCCCACCGGGACAGGGGTACGAGCAGTACTTC. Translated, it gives CASTPPGQGYEQYF.

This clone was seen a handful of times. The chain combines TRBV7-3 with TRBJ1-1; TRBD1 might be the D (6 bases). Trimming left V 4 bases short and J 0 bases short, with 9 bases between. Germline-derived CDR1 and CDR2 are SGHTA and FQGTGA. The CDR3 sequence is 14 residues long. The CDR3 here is CASSSQGLNTEAFF. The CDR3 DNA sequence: TGTGCCAGCAGCTCACAGGGCCTGAACACTGAAGCTTTCTTT.

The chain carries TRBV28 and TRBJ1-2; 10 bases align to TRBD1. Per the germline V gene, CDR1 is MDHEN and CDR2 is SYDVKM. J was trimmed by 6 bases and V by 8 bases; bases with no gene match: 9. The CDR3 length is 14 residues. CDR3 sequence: CASFPRQGAHGYTF. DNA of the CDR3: TGTGCCAGCTTCCCCCGACAGGGGGCCCATGGCTACACCTTC.

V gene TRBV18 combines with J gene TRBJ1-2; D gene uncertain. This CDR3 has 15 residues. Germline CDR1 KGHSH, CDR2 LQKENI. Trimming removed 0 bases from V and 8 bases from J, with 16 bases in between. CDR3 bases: TGTGCCAGCTCACCACCGTCCACGGTAGTTAGAGGCTACACCTTC. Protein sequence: CASSPPSTVVRGYTF.

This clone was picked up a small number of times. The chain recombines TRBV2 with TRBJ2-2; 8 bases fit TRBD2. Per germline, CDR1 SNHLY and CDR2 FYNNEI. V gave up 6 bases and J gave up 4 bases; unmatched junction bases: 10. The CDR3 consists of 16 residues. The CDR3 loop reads CASSHSGGRGTGELFF. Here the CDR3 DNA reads TGTGCCAGCAGCCACAGCGGGGGTAGAGGCACCGGGGAGCTGTTTTTT.

The CDR3 bases are TGTGCCAGCAGCTTAATCTTTTTGAACACCGGGGAGCTGTTTTTT. It yields the protein CASSLIFLNTGELFF. This chain uses TRBV7-2 with TRBJ2-2; D remains ambiguous. In germline, CDR1 is SGHTA, CDR2 FQGNSA. This CDR3 spans 15 amino acids. V was pared by 2 bases and J by 1 base, with 8 bases between.

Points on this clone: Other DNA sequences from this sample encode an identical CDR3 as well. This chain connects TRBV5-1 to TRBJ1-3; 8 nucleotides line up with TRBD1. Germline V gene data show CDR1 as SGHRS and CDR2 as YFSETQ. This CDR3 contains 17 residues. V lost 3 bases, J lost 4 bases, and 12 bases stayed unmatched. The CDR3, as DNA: TGCGCCAGCAGCTCCGGGACAGGCGGCGGCTACGGAAACACCATATATTTT. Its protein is CASSSGTGGGYGNTIYF.

The CDR3 spells CASRRTGSTDTQYF. The CDR3 bases are TGTGCCAGCAGGCGGACAGGGAGCACAGATACGCAGTATTTT. The J gene is TRBJ2-3, the V gene TRBV6-1; 8 bases map to TRBD1. J was trimmed by 0 bases and V by 6 bases; bases with no gene match: 2. Germline assignment: CDR1 MNHNS and CDR2 SASEGT. The CDR3 has 14 amino acids.

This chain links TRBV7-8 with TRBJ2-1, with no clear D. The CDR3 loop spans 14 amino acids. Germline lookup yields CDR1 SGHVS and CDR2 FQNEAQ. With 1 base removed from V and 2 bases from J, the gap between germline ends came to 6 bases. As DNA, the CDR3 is TGTGCCAGCAGCTTAGGCCTAGCCTACAATGAGCAGTTCTTC. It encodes CASSLGLAYNEQFF.

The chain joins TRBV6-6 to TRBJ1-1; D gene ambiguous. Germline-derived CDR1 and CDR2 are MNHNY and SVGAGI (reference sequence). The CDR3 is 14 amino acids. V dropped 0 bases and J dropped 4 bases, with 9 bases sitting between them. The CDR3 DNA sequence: TGTGCCAGCAGTTACTCGAGGGCGCCCACTGAAGCTTTCTTT. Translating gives CASSYSRAPTEAFF.

Here the CDR3 reads CASSFWMAGEQYF. The CDR3 DNA is TGTGCCAGCAGCTTTTGGATGGCAGGCGAGCAGTACTTC. V and J are TRBV13 and TRBJ2-7; D call uncertain. The CDR3 runs to 13 residues. Trimming removed 3 bases from V and 6 bases from J, with 12 bases in between. Germline values: CDR1 PRHDT, CDR2 FYEKMQ (reference sequence).

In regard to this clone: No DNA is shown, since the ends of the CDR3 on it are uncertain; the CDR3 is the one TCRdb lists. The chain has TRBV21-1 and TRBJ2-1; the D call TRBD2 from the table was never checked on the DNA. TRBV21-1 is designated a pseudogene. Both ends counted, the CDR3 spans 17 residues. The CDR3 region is CASSKWGSGAYYNEQFF.